This T cell receptor beta chain was found in a study of cytomegalovirus exposure and HLA in healthy donors. Study-level results: DRB1 showed the most TCR associations and HLA-C the fewest in a later analysis, as rates varied by HLA locus. Most CMV-associated TCR beta chains were later found to appear HLA-restricted. Altogether, 150 or so TCR beta chains were recorded as cytomegalovirus-associated. In a later analysis, approximately 15,000 TCR beta sequences were associated with HLA alleles at 0.05 false discovery rate.

For this clone: Its antigen is unknown.

The CDR3 contains 14 residues. The V gene's germline CDR1 is SGDLS and CDR2 YYNGEE. V trimming: 3 bases; J trimming: 7 bases; junction bases outside the gene matches: 4. The PCR ran on 60 Vbeta and 13 Jbeta primers. Assay: immunoSEQ multiplex PCR; the TCRdb copy retains only in-frame clones and omits some. The data contain 130,000 or so clones, just under 80% of them seen just once; the ten biggest clones take up 1.1%. The V and J genes are TRBV9 and TRBJ2-2; TRBD1 matches 9 bases. Sequenced sample: PBMCs. The source is a male donor in good health and CMV-seronegative. The CDR3 loop is CASSGYRGRGELFF. CDR3 nucleotides: TGTGCCAGCAGCGGCTACAGGGGGCGCGGGGAGCTGTTTTTT.